Each of the 20 T cell receptor beta chains below was sequenced from the same sample in a study of molecular identifiers for immune sequencing clone quantification. TCRdb analysed the PCR reads with MiXCR anew, one entry per CDR3 protein. The table includes tens of thousands of distinct CDR3 sequences, around 18% detected once. Sequencing input: naive CD8+ T cells from blood, with Jurkat cell RNA spiked in. Described subset: FACS-sorted CD8+CD4-CCR7+CD45RA+ naive T cells. Every receptor here comes from a human donor in good health. Some libraries in this study had Jurkat cell RNA spiked in.

Concerning this clonotype: This may come from a read error, since a much larger clone is one base off. The rearrangement joins TRBV5-1 to TRBJ2-1; D ambiguous. The CDR3 runs 12 residues. Trimming stripped 6 bases from V and 5 bases from J, with 9 bases between. Germline CDR1 reads SGHRS; CDR2 reads YFSETQ. As DNA, the CDR3 is TGCGCCAGCACCCAACTGAACAATGAGCAGTTCTTC. Its protein product is CASTQLNNEQFF. Together with reference TRBV5-1 and TRBJ2-1, the CDR3 gives the full variable domain: KAGVTQTPRYLIKTRGQQVTLSCSPISGHRSVSWYQQTPGQGLQFLFEYFSETQRNKGNFPGRFSGRQFSNSRSEMNVSTLELGDSALYLCASTQLNNEQFFGPGTRLTVL.

This clonotype appeared once. This could be a read error, since a much larger clone is one nucleotide away. The chain uses TRBV4-1 and TRBJ2-7, with 13 bases lining up with TRBD2. The V gene's germline CDR1 is MGHRA and CDR2 YSYEKL. CDR3 length: 15 amino acids. CDR3 sequence reads: CACSQTSGGDYEQYF. The DNA for the CDR3 is TGCGCCTGCAGCCAAACTAGCGGGGGGGACTACGAGCAGTACTTC.

This clonotype came up many times. This chain connects TRBV6-2 or TRBV6-3 to TRBJ2-7; 8 bases map to TRBD1. Losses at the gene ends were 2 bases for V and 6 bases for J; bases not matched to a gene: 12. The CDR3 is 16 amino acids. Germline CDR1 is MNHEY and CDR2 is SVGEGT. CDR3 nucleotides: TGTGCCAGCAGTTACGGGACCGGACAGGGTAGCGGCGAGCAGTACTTC. Translation gives CASSYGTGQGSGEQYF.

This clonotype was detected many times. This chain links TRBV7-8 with TRBJ2-3; the D gene is possibly TRBD2 (6 bases). Per germline, CDR1 SGHVS and CDR2 FQNEAQ. The CDR3 runs 16 residues. V was shortened by 2 bases and J by 2 bases, with 14 bases between the two germline ends. DNA of the CDR3: TGTGCCAGCAGCTTATATAGCGGCCCCTCCACAGATACGCAGTATTTT. Its protein product is CASSLYSGPSTDTQYF.

This clonotype has only one observation. A read error is possible here, since a much larger clone lies one base away. In nucleotides, the CDR3 is TGTGCCAGCAAGGACAGACCTAACTATGGCTACGCCTTC. Protein product: CASKDRPNYGYAF. The chain uses TRBV19 and TRBJ1-2; possible D gene TRBD1, 6 bases. This CDR3 has 13 amino acids. Germline CDR1 reads LNHDA; CDR2 reads SQIVND (reference sequence).

This clonotype turned up a few times. The rearrangement joins TRBV27 to TRBJ1-1; no firm D call. V lost 2 bases and J lost 1, with 8 bases in between. CDR3 length equals 14 residues. Germline CDR1 is MNHEY and CDR2 is SMNVEV (reference sequence). This chain's CDR3 is CASSLRDSNTEAFF. CDR3 in DNA: TGTGCCAGCAGTTTACGAGACTCGAACACTGAAGCTTTCTTT.

As regards this clonotype: A much more abundant neighbour one base away suggests this may be a read error. This chain joins TRBV28 and TRBJ1-2, with D tentatively TRBD1 (5 bases). Germline lookup yields CDR1 MDHEN and CDR2 SYDVKM. This CDR3 spans 16 amino acids. CDR3 in DNA: TGTGCCAGCAGTTGGGGCCTTTCGGGCCCCCCCTATGGCTGCACCTTC. The encoded protein is CASSWGLSGPPYGCTF.

As for this clonotype: Germline and junction disagree at one end, which may indicate a read error. The rearrangement links TRBV12-3 or TRBV12-4 to TRBJ2-1, with D unresolved. This CDR3 comprises 14 residues. The CDR3 is CVSSLLGPTNEQFF. DNA for the CDR3: TGTGTCAGCAGTCTACTCGGACCCACCAATGAGCAGTTCTTC.

This clonotype showed up just a few times. This rearrangement joins TRBV30 to TRBJ2-4, with D possibly being TRBD2 (6 bases). This CDR3 contains 14 residues. Looked up from germline, CDR1 is GTSNPN and CDR2 is SVGIG (reference sequence). V dropped 1 base and J dropped 6 bases, with 13 bases sitting between them. The CDR3 reads CAWSAGDWRNIQYF. Here the CDR3 DNA reads TGTGCCTGGAGTGCCGGGGACTGGCGAAACATTCAGTACTTC.

This clonotype was observed many times. CDR3 bases: TGTGCCAGCAGTGAATGGGGGCTAGGCGAGCAGTACTTC. This translates into CASSEWGLGEQYF. The chain couples TRBV2 to TRBJ2-7; tentatively, D is TRBD1 (6 bases). This CDR3 contains 13 residues. Trimming removed 2 bases from V and 6 bases from J, with 11 bases in between. Per the germline V gene, CDR1 is SNHLY and CDR2 is FYNNEI.

With regard to this clonotype: This may be a read error, as it is one base from a much larger clone. The V gene is TRBV28, the J gene TRBJ2-7; the D gene is possibly TRBD1 (6 bases). V lost 7 bases and J 5 bases, leaving 18 bases between the germline ends. CDR3 length: 14 amino acids. Per germline, CDR1 MDHEN and CDR2 SYDVKM. The CDR3 DNA is TGTGCCAGCACCGCCGAGGGGGACACCCACGAGCAGTACTTC. This sequence encodes CASTAEGDTHEQYF.

This clonotype was seen ten or more times. The chain combines TRBV20-1 with TRBJ2-1, with 9 bases identical to TRBD2. V shed 3 bases and J 0 bases; nucleotides not matched to a gene: 0. Looked up from germline, CDR1 is DFQATT and CDR2 is SNEGSKA (reference sequence). The CDR3 is 14 amino acids. CDR3 nucleotide sequence: TGCAGTGCTAGTAGCGGGAGCTCCTACAATGAGCAGTTCTTC. This translates into CSASSGSSYNEQFF.

This clonotype was recorded at least ten times. V usage is TRBV13 and J usage is TRBJ2-7; 14 nucleotides match TRBD2. With 5 bases clipped from V and 3 bases from J, the junction kept 6 bases outside the gene matches. Germline-derived CDR1 and CDR2 are PRHDT and FYEKMQ (reference sequence). The CDR3 totals 16 residues. The CDR3, as DNA: TGTGCCAGCAGCGGGACCGGGACTAGCGGGAGCTACGAGCAGTACTTC. Protein: CASSGTGTSGSYEQYF.

As to this clonotype: A much larger clone lies one base from this, so it may be a read error. The rearrangement links TRBV6-6 to TRBJ2-1; TRBD2 agrees at 7 bases. Germline loops: CDR1 MNHNY, CDR2 SVGAGI (reference sequence). The CDR3 runs to 15 residues. V shed 2 bases and J 6 bases; nucleotides not matched to a gene: 7. The CDR3 nucleotides are TGTGCCAGCAGTTACGTCCTCCCTAGCGGCAATGAGCAGTTCTTC. Protein product: CASSYVLPSGNEQFF.

On this clonotype itself: A much bigger clone sits one base away, suggesting this may be a read error. This rearrangement joins TRBV6-4 to TRBJ1-1; D not resolved. The CDR3 spans 13 residues. Germline V gene data show CDR1 as MRHNA and CDR2 as SNTAGT. The DNA for the CDR3 is TGTGCCAGCAGTGTCGCGGAGAGCACTGGAGCTTTCTTT. Residues: CASSVAESTGAFF.

This clonotype has a count of ten or more. The chain joins TRBV7-6 to TRBJ2-5, with D uncertain. CDR1 is SGHVS, CDR2 FNYEAQ, per germline. The V end lost 4 bases, the J end lost 5 bases, and 11 bases lay between the germline ends. The CDR3 runs to 13 residues. CDR3 coding DNA: TGTGCCAGCAGCTCGACCCCCTCGGAGACCCAGTACTTC. Encoded protein: CASSSTPSETQYF.

There are many counts of this clonotype. The V gene is TRBV29-1, the J gene TRBJ2-2; D remains ambiguous. Germline loops: CDR1 SQVTM, CDR2 ANQGSEA. The V gene lost 7 bases and the J gene lost 0 bases, with 9 bases spanning the gap. The CDR3 loop spans 13 amino acids. In DNA form, the CDR3 reads TGCAGCGGTCAGCCGTCGAACACCGGGGAGCTGTTTTTT. Protein sequence: CSGQPSNTGELFF.

Of note for this clonotype: A read error may produce the germline difference seen at one junction end. The chain links TRBV4-3 to TRBJ2-7; TRBD2 is a possible D gene (5 bases). Germline CDR1 is LGHNA and CDR2 is YSLEER. The CDR3 covers 16 residues. CDR3 nucleotide sequence: TGCGCCAGCAGTCAAGAGTTTCGGGGTTTGAGTGACGAGCAGTACTTC. Protein: CASSQEFRGLSDEQYF.

There are many counts of this clonotype. CDR3 in amino acids: CASSSWLAGYTDTQYF. The CDR3 region has the DNA TGTGCCAGCAGTTCCTGGCTAGCGGGATACACAGATACGCAGTATTTT. The chain links TRBV28 to TRBJ2-3, with 9 nucleotides matching TRBD2. The CDR3 extends over 16 amino acids. Per the germline V gene, CDR1 is MDHEN and CDR2 is SYDVKM. The J segment lost 2 bases and the V segment lost 4 bases, leaving 7 bases of the junction unmatched.

This chain links TRBV12-3 or TRBV12-4 with TRBJ1-6, with D unresolved. CDR3 length: 16 amino acids. Trimming left V 2 bases short and J 9 bases short, with 17 bases between. CDR3 nucleotide sequence: TGTGCCAGCAGTTTATCTAGGGCCAGCGGTACTTCACCCCTCCACTTT. It encodes CASSLSRASGTSPLHF.